The 32 T cell receptor beta chains below all came from one sample that was sequenced in a study of response to subunit inactivated influenza vaccine. Using its own MiXCR run on the RT-PCR reads, TCRdb lists one record per CDR3 protein. The sample lists a few hundred thousand distinct CDR3 sequences, approximately 11% occurring once. The sequenced sample was PBMCs from blood, obtained about 40 days after vaccination. The receptors were gathered from a man over 45 who received an inactivated influenza vaccine.

This clonotype appeared a few times. The V and J genes are TRBV27 and TRBJ2-6; TRBD1 matches at 7 bases. CDR3 size: 15 residues. With 7 bases clipped from V and 2 bases from J, the junction kept 5 bases outside the gene matches. Germline CDR1 reads MNHEY; CDR2 reads SMNVEV (reference sequence). This chain's CDR3 is CASKTGSTGANVLTF. In nucleotides, the CDR3 is TGTGCCAGCAAGACAGGGTCGACTGGGGCCAACGTCCTGACTTTC.

There are a few counts of this clonotype. The chain couples TRBV7-2 to TRBJ2-2, with TRBD1 identical over 9 bases. The trim removed 6 bases at V and 4 bases at J, leaving 6 bases unmatched. This CDR3 spans 15 amino acids. CDR1 and CDR2 from the germline V gene are SGHTA and FQGNSA. In DNA, the CDR3 is TGTGCCAGCAGGGGGACAGGGCTTTTCACCGGGGAGCTGTTTTTT. This sequence encodes CASRGTGLFTGELFF.

V usage is TRBV4-3 and J usage is TRBJ2-3; TRBD2 aligns across 10 bases. V lost 1 base to trimming and J lost 4 bases; unmatched junction nucleotides: 8. CDR1 LGHNA and CDR2 YSLEER come from the germline V gene. The CDR3 extends over 17 amino acids. The CDR3 nucleotides read TGCGCCAGCAGCCAAGGAGTTGTAGCGGGGGGATCAGATACGCAGTATTTT. This gives the protein CASSQGVVAGGSDTQYF.

There are many counts of this clonotype. The chain uses TRBV27 and TRBJ1-1; the D gene is possibly TRBD1 (5 bases). Germline CDR1 and CDR2: MNHEY and SMNVEV (reference sequence). V gave up 3 bases and J gave up 2 bases, with 10 bases separating them. CDR3 length: 14 residues. The CDR3 DNA is TGTGCCAGCAGTTTTTGGCAGGGAAACACTGAAGCTTTCTTT. Protein: CASSFWQGNTEAFF.

This clonotype was recorded a few times. This chain links TRBV24-1 with TRBJ1-5; unclear D gene. This CDR3 region has 14 residues. Trimming took 5 bases from V and 6 from J, leaving 13 bases between them. Germline V gene lookup returns CDR1 KGHDR and CDR2 SFDVKD. The CDR3 sequence: CATSVAQAAQPQHF. The CDR3 DNA sequence: TGTGCCACCAGTGTTGCCCAGGCGGCTCAGCCCCAGCATTTT.

This clonotype was picked up many times. The CDR3 loop reads CASSYGPGSDGYTF. The CDR3 DNA follows: TGTGCCAGCAGCTACGGACCGGGGTCTGATGGCTACACCTTC. This chain uses TRBV7-3 with TRBJ1-2; no definite D call. V was cut by 4 bases and J by 6 bases, with 15 bases left in between. From germline, CDR1 is SGHTA and CDR2 FQGTGA. CDR3 length equals 14 residues.

The rearrangement joins TRBV2 to TRBJ1-6, with 9 bases matching TRBD1. The CDR3 has 15 amino acids. V dropped 4 bases and J dropped 7; count of bases not matched to a gene: 5. CDR1 and CDR2 (germline): SNHLY, FYNNEI. CDR3 DNA sequence: TGTGCCAGCAGTGTGGGGACAGGGCGGAATTCACCCCTCCACTTT. Its protein is CASSVGTGRNSPLHF.

In its sample, this clonotype was seen many times. The chain employs TRBV3-1 and TRBJ2-7, with a possible D match to TRBD1 (5 bases). V was cut by 6 bases and J by 3 bases, with 15 bases left in between. The CDR3 covers 14 residues. CDR1 is LGHDT, CDR2 YNNKEL, per germline (reference sequence). This CDR3 is CASRSTGHLYEQYF. DNA for the CDR3: TGTGCCAGCAGGTCGACCGGACACCTCTACGAGCAGTACTTC.

This clonotype was seen at least ten times. This rearrangement joins TRBV24-1 to TRBJ2-1, with 8 nucleotides matching TRBD1. Germline CDR1 is KGHDR and CDR2 is SFDVKD. The CDR3 sequence is 15 residues long. The V segment lost 9 bases and the J segment 4 bases; nucleotides outside the gene matches: 10. The CDR3 reads CATAKGTGNYNEQFF. The CDR3 nucleotides read TGTGCCACCGCGAAAGGGACAGGAAATTACAATGAGCAGTTCTTC.

This clonotype was seen many times. V and J are TRBV20-1 and TRBJ2-7; perhaps TRBD1 as D (6 bases). The V and J ends lost 4 bases and 7 bases respectively, with 14 bases between them. From germline, CDR1 is DFQATT and CDR2 SNEGSKA (reference sequence). The CDR3 runs to 12 residues. For the CDR3, the DNA is TGCAGTGCTACGGACAGCCCGGGGGAGCAGTACTTC. Its protein product is CSATDSPGEQYF.

In its sample, this clonotype was seen a few times. V gene TRBV5-1 combines with J gene TRBJ2-1, with 10 nucleotides matching TRBD2. Germline V lookup: CDR1 SGHRS, CDR2 YFSETQ. The trim removed 0 bases at V and 2 bases at J, leaving 14 bases unmatched. The CDR3 covers 20 residues. CDR3 sequence reads: CASSLVHRWQLAGTYNEQFF. CDR3 nucleotide sequence: TGCGCCAGCAGCTTGGTTCACCGATGGCAACTAGCGGGGACCTACAATGAGCAGTTCTTC.

This clonotype has a handful of counts. The chain is built from TRBV12-3 or TRBV12-4 and TRBJ2-3; D is tentatively TRBD1 or TRBD2 (5 bases each). V lost 5 bases and J lost 2, with 11 bases in between. This CDR3 is 14 amino acids long. CDR3 in amino acids: CASSDGTVTDTQYF. In DNA form, the CDR3 reads TGTGCCAGCAGTGACGGGACGGTCACAGATACGCAGTATTTT.

The rearrangement joins TRBV14 to TRBJ2-1, with no clear D. The CDR3 spans 14 residues. Germline CDR1 reads SGHDN; CDR2 reads FVKESK. V was shortened by 3 bases and J by 7 bases, with 13 bases between the two germline ends. DNA of the CDR3: TGTGCCAGCAGCCAGGGTGACTTTCAGAATGAGCAGTTCTTC. This sequence encodes CASSQGDFQNEQFF.

This clonotype was detected only a few times. The J gene is TRBJ1-1, the V gene TRBV6-5; D gene ambiguous. The CDR3 covers 14 residues. The V end lost 2 bases, the J end lost 1 base, and 8 bases lay between the germline ends. In germline, CDR1 is MNHEY, CDR2 SVGAGI. DNA of the CDR3: TGTGCCAGCAGTTACCAGGCCAGGAACACTGAAGCTTTCTTT. Protein sequence: CASSYQARNTEAFF.

This clonotype was counted at least ten times. The chain has TRBV29-1 and TRBJ1-1; D may be TRBD1 (5 bases). The CDR3 runs 12 residues. Trimming shortened V by 7 bases and J by 0 bases, and 9 bases separated the two germline ends. From germline, CDR1 is SQVTM and CDR2 ANQGSEA. CDR3 residues: CSGRGMNTEAFF. DNA of the CDR3: TGCAGCGGGAGGGGCATGAACACTGAAGCTTTCTTT.

This clonotype was recorded many times. This chain links TRBV20-1 with TRBJ1-5, with no clear D. Trimming took off 7 bases at V and 0 bases at J, with 7 bases between the two ends. CDR1 and CDR2 (germline): DFQATT, SNEGSKA (reference sequence). The CDR3 contains 12 residues. In DNA, the CDR3 is TGCAGTGTACAGAATAGCAATCAGCCCCAGCATTTT. Translation: CSVQNSNQPQHF.

The chain carries TRBV7-3 and TRBJ2-5; 8 bases line up with TRBD1. The CDR3 loop spans 20 amino acids. Germline V gene lookup returns CDR1 SGHTA and CDR2 FQGTGA. With 1 base clipped from V and 5 bases from J, the junction kept 21 bases outside the gene matches. CDR3 in amino acids: CASSLRWPGQGRILRETQYF. CDR3 DNA: TGTGCCAGCAGCTTAAGGTGGCCAGGACAGGGAAGGATTTTGAGGGAGACCCAGTACTTC.

This clonotype was seen at least ten times. This chain's CDR3 is CASSWTFNEQFF. CDR3 nucleotide sequence: TGTGCCAGCAGTTGGACTTTCAATGAGCAGTTCTTC. The rearrangement links TRBV28 to TRBJ2-1; D is perhaps TRBD2 (5 bases). The CDR3 is 12 amino acids. V lost 4 bases to trimming and J lost 6 bases, with 7 bases between them. CDR1 MDHEN and CDR2 SYDVKM come from the germline V gene.

This clonotype was seen many times. The rearrangement uses TRBV7-2 and TRBJ2-7; weak D call: TRBD1 (6 bases). CDR1 and CDR2 from the germline V gene are SGHTA and FQGNSA. V was shortened by 3 bases and J by 1 base, with 10 bases between the two germline ends. This CDR3 is built from 14 residues. In DNA form, the CDR3 reads TGTGCCAGCAGCTTCGACAGGAGTTCCTACGAGCAGTACTTC. Amino acid sequence: CASSFDRSSYEQYF.

This clonotype was seen only a few times. V gene TRBV20-1 combines with J gene TRBJ1-2, with no clear D. The V end was cut by 3 bases, the J end by 8 bases, with 7 bases between. Germline assignment: CDR1 DFQATT and CDR2 SNEGSKA (reference sequence). This CDR3 has 10 residues. CDR3 coding DNA: TGCAGTGCTAGGGAGTTGGGCTACACCTTC. Protein: CSARELGYTF.

This clonotype was detected a few times. The chain uses TRBV20-1 and TRBJ1-2; tentatively, D is TRBD1 (5 bases). Between the trimmed V and J ends, which lost 3 bases and 3 bases, there was a span of 14 bases. CDR1 is DFQATT and CDR2 is SNEGSKA in the germline V gene (reference sequence). The CDR3 loop spans 14 amino acids. CDR3 residues: CSARDLEGDYGYTF. The DNA for the CDR3 is TGCAGTGCTAGGGACCTTGAAGGGGACTATGGCTACACCTTC.

This clonotype has more than one count but fewer than ten. V usage is TRBV20-1 and J usage is TRBJ2-7; D not resolved. The V and J ends lost 0 bases and 5 bases respectively, with 17 bases between them. The germline CDR1 and CDR2 sequences are DFQATT and SNEGSKA (reference sequence). The CDR3 sequence is 15 residues long. CDR3 sequence (DNA): TGCAGTGCTAGAGACGGCCTTGGAATCGGCGACGAGCAGTACTTC. Residues: CSARDGLGIGDEQYF.

This chain connects TRBV5-1 to TRBJ2-6; 9 positions match TRBD1. The CDR3 runs to 16 residues. The V gene end was trimmed by 4 bases and the J gene end by 9 bases; junction bases not matched to a gene: 11. Germline V lookup: CDR1 SGHRS, CDR2 YFSETQ. As DNA, the CDR3 is TGCGCCAGCAGCCCAACGCTGGGACAGGGAGGCAACGTCCTGACTTTC. This sequence encodes CASSPTLGQGGNVLTF.

This clonotype occurred a few times. The V gene is TRBV27, the J gene TRBJ2-7, with TRBD2 identical over 9 bases. With V trimmed by 3 bases and J by 4 bases, 10 bases remained unmatched. Per germline, CDR1 MNHEY and CDR2 SMNVEV (reference sequence). There are 16 residues in the CDR3. In DNA, the CDR3 is TGTGCCAGCAGTTTTGGTAGCGGGAGTACAATGTACGAGCAGTACTTC. This encodes CASSFGSGSTMYEQYF.

CDR3 protein: CATSDPGNTEAFF. The CDR3 coding sequence is TGTGCCACCAGTGACCCCGGGAACACTGAAGCTTTCTTT. The chain uses TRBV24-1 and TRBJ1-1; D is undetermined. In germline, CDR1 is KGHDR, CDR2 SFDVKD. The CDR3 runs to 13 residues. Trimming stripped 4 bases from V and 1 base from J, with 6 bases between.

V usage is TRBV15 and J usage is TRBJ2-1, with unresolved D. This CDR3 has 12 amino acids. CDR1 is LNHNV, CDR2 YYDKDF, per germline (reference sequence). V shed 5 bases and J shed 4 bases, with 6 bases lying between them. The CDR3 nucleotides read TGTGCCACCAGCGCGAATTACAATGAGCAGTTCTTC. Encoded protein: CATSANYNEQFF.

This clonotype was observed a few times. V and J are TRBV20-1 and TRBJ2-7, with TRBD1 as a possible D gene (6 bases). Germline loops: CDR1 DFQATT, CDR2 SNEGSKA (reference sequence). This CDR3 region has 12 residues. The CDR3 DNA sequence: TGCATTGCCAAACAGGGTACCCACGAGCAGTACTTC. Translation gives CIAKQGTHEQYF.

The V gene is TRBV28, the J gene TRBJ2-1; unclear D gene. The CDR3 loop spans 15 amino acids. The V gene's germline CDR1 is MDHEN and CDR2 SYDVKM. Trimming shortened V by 3 bases and J by 0 bases, and 9 bases separated the two germline ends. CDR3 DNA: TGTGCCAGCAGTTTTGTGCTAAGCTCCTACAATGAGCAGTTCTTC. This sequence encodes CASSFVLSSYNEQFF.

The chain is built from TRBV20-1 and TRBJ2-5; 8 nucleotides line up with TRBD2. Per the germline V gene, CDR1 is DFQATT and CDR2 is SNEGSKA (reference sequence). The CDR3 covers 14 residues. V dropped 6 bases and J dropped 1; count of bases not matched to a gene: 7. The CDR3, as DNA: TGCAGTGCGGGAACCGGGACTAGCCAAGAGACCCAGTACTTC. The encoded protein is CSAGTGTSQETQYF.

This clonotype was detected only a few times. The chain recombines TRBV7-3 with TRBJ2-1, with D tentatively TRBD2 (5 bases). V lost 5 bases to trimming and J lost 1 base, with 12 bases between them. The CDR3 spans 15 residues. The germline V gene has CDR1 SGHTA and CDR2 FQGTGA. CDR3 in amino acids: CASSTQVASYNEQFF. The CDR3, as DNA: TGTGCCAGCAGCACGCAGGTAGCGTCCTACAATGAGCAGTTCTTC.

This clonotype came up a few times. CDR3 sequence reads: CASREGSSGANVLTF. The DNA for the CDR3 is TGTGCCAGCAGAGAGGGGAGCTCTGGGGCCAACGTCCTGACTTTC. The V and J genes are TRBV12-3 or TRBV12-4 and TRBJ2-6; D may match TRBD1 or TRBD2 (5 bases each). V was pared by 6 bases and J by 0 bases, with 9 bases between. The CDR3 contains 15 residues.

This clonotype appeared a few times. V gene TRBV5-4 combines with J gene TRBJ2-7; 8 bases are shared with TRBD1. CDR1 and CDR2 from the germline V gene are SGHNT and YYREEE (reference sequence). V shed 4 bases, J shed 3 bases, and the junction held 6 bases outside the gene matches. The CDR3 totals 14 residues. Here the CDR3 reads CASSLGQEHYEQYF. In DNA form, the CDR3 reads TGTGCCAGCAGCCTGGGACAGGAGCACTACGAGCAGTACTTC. Using reference TRBV5-4 and TRBJ2-7 for the parts outside the CDR3, the full variable domain is ETGVTQSPTHLIKTRGQQVTLRCSSQSGHNTVSWYQQALGQGPQFIFQYYREEENGRGNFPPRFSGLQFPNYSSELNVNALELDDSALYLCASSLGQEHYEQYFGPGTRLTVT.